The present TCR beta chain was sequenced within a study of blood T cell repertoires in COVID-19. Background on the study: Sites in the United States, Italy and Spain provided acute and convalescent COVID-19 samples. PBMCs, B-cell-depleted T cells, or T cells were the source of the cDNA or gDNA that made up the material.

Authors' processing steps: Quantification of nucleated cells was approximated via reference gene primer amplification. Produced via immunoSEQ multiplex PCR; TCRdb's table is partial and in-frame only. V, J and clone size are taken as reported in that table, and D and trimming were inferred from the DNA itself. Among approximately 280,000 clones listed, 86% were seen once. The clonotype originates from a woman in her 30s who had recovered from COVID-19. The specimen was peripheral blood.

As DNA, the CDR3 is TGTGCCAGTAGCGAGACAGGGGGCTCCTACAATGAGCAGTTCTTC. Encoded protein: CASSETGGSYNEQFF. The V call is TRBV19, the J call TRBJ2-1; TRBD1 matches 9 bases. CDR3 size: 15 residues. The J segment lost 0 bases and the V segment lost 6 bases, leaving 3 bases of the junction unmatched. The germline V gene encodes CDR1 LNHDA and CDR2 SQIVND (reference sequence).